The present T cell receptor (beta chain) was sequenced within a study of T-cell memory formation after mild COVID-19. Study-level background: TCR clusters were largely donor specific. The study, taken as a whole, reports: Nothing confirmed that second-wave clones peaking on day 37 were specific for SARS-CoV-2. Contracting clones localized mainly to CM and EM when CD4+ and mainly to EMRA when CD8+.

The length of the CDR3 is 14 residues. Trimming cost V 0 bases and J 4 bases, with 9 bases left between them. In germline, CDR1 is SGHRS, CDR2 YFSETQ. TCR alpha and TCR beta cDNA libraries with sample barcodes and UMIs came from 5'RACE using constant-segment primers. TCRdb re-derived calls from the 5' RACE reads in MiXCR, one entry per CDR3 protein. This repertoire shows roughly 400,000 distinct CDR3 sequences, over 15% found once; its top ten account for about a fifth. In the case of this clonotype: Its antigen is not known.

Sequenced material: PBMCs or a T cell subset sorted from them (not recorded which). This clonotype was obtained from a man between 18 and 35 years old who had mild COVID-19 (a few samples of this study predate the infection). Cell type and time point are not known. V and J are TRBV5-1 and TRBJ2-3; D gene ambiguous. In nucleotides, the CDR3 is TGCGCCAGCAGCTTGGTATGGGGTCCAGATACGCAGTATTTT. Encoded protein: CASSLVWGPDTQYF.